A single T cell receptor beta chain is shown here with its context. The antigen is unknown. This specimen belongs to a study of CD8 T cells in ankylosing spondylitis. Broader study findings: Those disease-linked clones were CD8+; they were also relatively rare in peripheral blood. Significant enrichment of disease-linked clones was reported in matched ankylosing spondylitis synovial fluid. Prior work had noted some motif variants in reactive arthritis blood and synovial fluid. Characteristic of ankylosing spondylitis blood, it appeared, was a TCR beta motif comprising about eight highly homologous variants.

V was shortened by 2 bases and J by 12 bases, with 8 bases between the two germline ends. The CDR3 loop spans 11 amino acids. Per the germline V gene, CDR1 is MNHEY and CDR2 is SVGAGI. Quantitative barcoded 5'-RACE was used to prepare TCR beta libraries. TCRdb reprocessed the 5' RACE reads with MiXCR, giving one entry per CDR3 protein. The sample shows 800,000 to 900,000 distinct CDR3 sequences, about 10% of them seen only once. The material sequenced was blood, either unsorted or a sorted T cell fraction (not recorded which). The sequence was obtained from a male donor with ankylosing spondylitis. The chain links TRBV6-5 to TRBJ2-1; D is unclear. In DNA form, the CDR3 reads TGTGCCAGCAGTTACGGACGGACGCAGTTCTTC. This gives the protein CASSYGRTQFF.